The rows below give T cell receptor beta chains drawn from one sample of a study of T cell responses to AZD1222 COVID-19 vaccine. Here immunoSEQ multiplex PCR was the method, and the copy in TCRdb shows in-frame clones only, minus some. The sample lists some 130,000 clones, approximately 90% occurring once. The sample consisted of peripheral blood, taken on day 0 of AZD1222 vaccination. These receptors originate from an adult in good health. CDR3s include the opening cysteine and the closing phenylalanine or tryptophan.

TRBV27,TRBJ2-3,CASSFSGRGTSTDTQYF
TRBV5-1,TRBJ2-5,CASTLTSAQETQYF
TRBV30,TRBJ1-5,CAWSVPWQGANQPQHF
TRBV25-1,TRBJ2-5,CASSGLAGGQETQYF
TRBV18,TRBJ2-3,CASSPIPRGGRSTDTQYF
TRBV7-7,TRBJ2-7,CASSPSVASEYEQYF
TRBV5-1,TRBJ1-2,CASSLVRGQGLYGYTF
TRBV9,TRBJ1-1,CASSVVRNTEAFF
TRBV9,TRBJ1-3,CASSVVPAGENTIYF
TRBV2,TRBJ2-3,CASARADTQYF
TRBV3-1/TRBV3-2,TRBJ2-5,CASRPGWGESVAETQYF
TRBV29-1,TRBJ2-3,CSASGREGGSPDTQYF
TRBV4-3,TRBJ1-1,CASSQDISGTWNTEAFF
TRBV10-3,TRBJ1-1,CAIGEGTEAFF
TRBV11-3,TRBJ2-2,CASSKVGNTGELFF
TRBV6-5,TRBJ1-6,CASDQTGTSSSPLHF